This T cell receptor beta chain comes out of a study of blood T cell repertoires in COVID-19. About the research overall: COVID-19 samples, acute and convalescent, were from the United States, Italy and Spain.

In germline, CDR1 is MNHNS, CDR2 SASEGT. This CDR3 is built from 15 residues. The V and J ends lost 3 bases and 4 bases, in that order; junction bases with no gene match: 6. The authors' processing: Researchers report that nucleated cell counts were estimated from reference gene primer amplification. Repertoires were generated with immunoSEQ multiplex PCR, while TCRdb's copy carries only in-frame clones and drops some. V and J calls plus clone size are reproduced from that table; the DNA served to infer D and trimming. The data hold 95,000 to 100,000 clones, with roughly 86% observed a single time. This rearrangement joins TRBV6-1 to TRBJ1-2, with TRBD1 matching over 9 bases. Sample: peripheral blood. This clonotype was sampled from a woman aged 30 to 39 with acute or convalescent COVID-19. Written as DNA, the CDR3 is TGTGCCAGCAGTGAGGGGGGACAGGGCTTCTATGGCTACACCTTC. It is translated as CASSEGGQGFYGYTF.